This T cell receptor (beta chain) was recorded in a study of blood T cell repertoires in COVID-19. Across the study: Whether acute or convalescent, the COVID-19 samples came from the United States, Italy and Spain. Sources were T cells, B-cell-depleted T cells, or PBMCs; the material itself was cDNA or gDNA.

Per the authors' pipeline: Researchers report that nucleated cell counts were estimated from reference gene primer amplification. Produced via immunoSEQ multiplex PCR; TCRdb's table is partial and in-frame only. The DNA was the basis for D and trimming; V, J and clone size are from that table. The sample includes roughly 230,000 clones, nearly 90% of them seen just once. This CDR3 is 14 amino acids long. J lost 4 bases, V lost 4 bases, and 2 bases had no gene match. Germline-derived CDR1 and CDR2 are SGHKS and YYEKEE (reference sequence). The J gene is TRBJ1-5, the V gene TRBV5-5, with TRBD1 matching over 10 bases. The sequenced sample consisted of peripheral blood. The clonotype comes from a woman in her sixties or seventies with COVID-19, enrolled during active disease. CDR3 sequence (DNA): TGTGCCAGCAGCCCGGGACAGGGGAATCAGCCCCAGCATTTT. Its protein is CASSPGQGNQPQHF.